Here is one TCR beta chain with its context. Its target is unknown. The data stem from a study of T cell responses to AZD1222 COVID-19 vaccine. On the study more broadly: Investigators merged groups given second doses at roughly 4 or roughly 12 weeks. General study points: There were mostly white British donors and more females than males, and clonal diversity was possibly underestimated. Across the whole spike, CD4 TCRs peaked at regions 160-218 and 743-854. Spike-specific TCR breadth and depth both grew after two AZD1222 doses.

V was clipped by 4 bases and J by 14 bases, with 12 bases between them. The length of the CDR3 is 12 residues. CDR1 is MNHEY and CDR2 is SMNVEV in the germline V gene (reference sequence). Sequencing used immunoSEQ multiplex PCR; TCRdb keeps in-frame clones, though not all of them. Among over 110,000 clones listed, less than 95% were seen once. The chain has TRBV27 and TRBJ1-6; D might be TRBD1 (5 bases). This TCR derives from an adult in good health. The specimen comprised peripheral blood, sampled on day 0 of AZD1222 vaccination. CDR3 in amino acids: CASSWDGRALHF. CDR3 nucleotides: TGTGCCAGCAGTTGGGACGGTCGGGCCCTCCACTTT.